A single sample is the source of the 30 T cell receptor beta chains below, sequenced in a study of control samples from healthy donors and cancer patients (dated by TCRdb to the early 2020s). The library was made by the immunoSEQ multiplex PCR assay. Drawn from immuneACCESS, this table holds only the in-frame rearrangements with V and J called that TCRdb kept. Clones are partly lost; checked studies trace under half to an unresolved V gene and leave the rest unexplained. This sample comprises 90,000 to 100,000 clones, about 88% of them detected only once. The ten largest clonotypes hold over 13% of the sample. The sample comprised blood. The receptor set was obtained from a woman in her 70s in good health.

The chain joins TRBV18 to TRBJ2-7; a weak D match, TRBD1 (5 bases). The V and J ends lost 2 bases and 0 bases respectively, with 14 bases between them. The CDR3 spans 16 residues. Germline CDR1 KGHSH, CDR2 LQKENI. The CDR3 reads CASSPAGFHLSYEQYF. The CDR3 region has the DNA TGTGCCAGCTCACCAGCAGGGTTCCATCTCTCCTACGAGCAGTACTTC.

This clone is a singleton in its sample. V is TRBV12-2 and J is TRBJ2-1; TRBD2, the table's D call, was not compared with the DNA. TRBV12-2 is a pseudogene segment. The CDR3 is 11 amino acids. DNA for the CDR3: TGTGCAAGTCGCTTTCGGGATGAGCAGTTCTTC. This sequence encodes CASRFRDEQFF.

This clone came up once. The V and J genes are TRBV20-1 and TRBJ1-2; D is ambiguous. V was cut by 6 bases and J by 8 bases, with 13 bases left in between. There are 11 residues in the CDR3. From germline, CDR1 is DFQATT and CDR2 SNEGSKA (reference sequence). The CDR3 sequence is CSAFGREGYTF. The CDR3 DNA follows: TGCAGTGCGTTCGGACGGGAGGGCTACACCTTC.

The V gene is TRBV12-3 or TRBV12-4, the J gene TRBJ1-6; 7 positions agree with TRBD1. CDR3 length: 13 amino acids. The trim removed 6 bases at V and 8 bases at J, leaving 4 bases unmatched. The CDR3 nucleotides are TGTGCCAGCAGCCCCCAGGGGGATTCACCCCTCCACTTT. It specifies CASSPQGDSPLHF.

This clone has only a few counts. The chain combines TRBV5-1 with TRBJ2-1; 8 nucleotides line up with TRBD1. The CDR3 consists of 15 residues. In germline, CDR1 is SGHRS, CDR2 YFSETQ. V dropped 7 bases and J dropped 6; count of bases not matched to a gene: 12. The CDR3 reads CASGWTGLSGNEQFF. For the CDR3, the DNA is TGCGCCAGCGGCTGGACAGGGCTAAGCGGCAATGAGCAGTTCTTC. Full variable domain (outside the CDR3, taken from reference TRBV5-1 and TRBJ2-1): KAGVTQTPRYLIKTRGQQVTLSCSPISGHRSVSWYQQTPGQGLQFLFEYFSETQRNKGNFPGRFSGRQFSNSRSEMNVSTLELGDSALYLCASGWTGLSGNEQFFGPGTRLTVL.

The chain couples TRBV19 to TRBJ2-2; TRBD2 matches at 10 bases. Germline V gene sequence: CDR1 LNHDA, CDR2 SQIVND (reference sequence). The CDR3 covers 15 residues. V lost 7 bases and J lost 4; bases outside the gene matches: 6. CDR3 loop: CASTTAGGSTGELFF. In DNA form, the CDR3 reads TGTGCCAGTACTACAGCGGGGGGGAGCACCGGGGAGCTGTTTTTT.

As concerns this clone: Distinct nucleotide sequences in the sample also encode this CDR3. J is TRBJ2-7 and V is TRBV6-5; D unclear. Between the trimmed V and J ends, which lost 6 bases and 0 bases, there was a span of 3 bases. Germline CDR1 and CDR2: MNHEY and SVGAGI. The CDR3 has 11 residues. In DNA, the CDR3 is TGTGCCAGCAGGGACTCCTACGAGCAGTACTTC. Translated: CASRDSYEQYF.

The V gene is TRBV28, the J gene TRBJ1-4; D remains unclear. CDR3 length equals 14 residues. V lost 3 bases to trimming and J lost 14 bases, with 19 bases between them. Looked up from germline, CDR1 is MDHEN and CDR2 is SYDVKM. The CDR3 is CASSLDPILSRLFF. CDR3 in DNA: TGTGCCAGCAGTTTGGACCCTATCTTGTCCCGGCTGTTTTTT. Full variable domain (remainder filled in from reference TRBV28 and TRBJ1-4): DVKVTQSSRYLVKRTGEKVFLECVQDMDHENMFWYRQDPGLGLRLIYFSYDVKMKEKGDIPEGYSVSREKKERFSLILESASTNQTSMYLCASSLDPILSRLFFGSGTQLSVL.

The chain carries TRBV3-1 (or the pseudogene TRBV3-2) and TRBJ1-3; the match to TRBD1 covers 7 bases. This CDR3 has 15 amino acids. Germline assignment: CDR1 LGHDT and CDR2 YNNKEL (reference sequence). The V segment lost 6 bases and the J segment 2 bases; nucleotides outside the gene matches: 7. The CDR3 DNA follows: TGTGCCAGCAGGTCCTACAGGGGACCTGGAAACACCATATATTTT. This gives the protein CASRSYRGPGNTIYF.

The chain employs TRBV25-1 and TRBJ1-1; unclear D gene. This CDR3 is 15 amino acids long. Trimming took off 1 base at V and 1 base at J, with 10 bases between the two ends. Per germline, CDR1 MGHDK and CDR2 SYGVNS. In nucleotides, the CDR3 is TGTGCCAGCAGTGAATTGGGCACAACGAACACTGAAGCTTTCTTT. It yields the protein CASSELGTTNTEAFF.

This chain links TRBV30 with TRBJ1-1; unclear D gene. The germline V gene has CDR1 GTSNPN and CDR2 SVGIG (reference sequence). This CDR3 is 13 amino acids long. Trimming pared 2 bases from V and 1 base from J, leaving 8 bases between. CDR3 in amino acids: CAWSPTSNTEAFF. The CDR3 nucleotides are TGTGCCTGGAGTCCCACCTCGAACACTGAAGCTTTCTTT.

This clone was seen a single time. This sequence joins TRBV5-5 and TRBJ1-3; possible D gene TRBD1, 5 bases. The CDR3 covers 17 residues. The V gene's germline CDR1 is SGHKS and CDR2 YYEKEE (reference sequence). The V end lost 4 bases, the J end lost 0 bases, and 17 bases lay between the germline ends. This CDR3 reads CASSIRDGGFSGNTIYF. CDR3 bases: TGTGCCAGCAGCATCCGGGACGGGGGATTCTCTGGAAACACCATATATTTT.

This clone was picked up one time. V is TRBV6-6 and J is TRBJ1-1; the D is unclear. V lost 3 bases and J lost 1, with 9 bases in between. Germline V gene data show CDR1 as MNHNY and CDR2 as SVGAGI (reference sequence). This CDR3 is built from 14 residues. CDR3: CASSYEWENTEAFF. The CDR3 bases are TGTGCCAGCAGTTATGAGTGGGAGAACACTGAAGCTTTCTTT.

The chain recombines TRBV7-2 with TRBJ2-4; no clear D. The length of the CDR3 is 16 residues. The germline V gene encodes CDR1 SGHTA and CDR2 FQGNSA. The germline V and J ends were trimmed by 2 bases and 2 bases, with 13 bases remaining between them. The CDR3 DNA reads as TGTGCCAGCAGCTTATCTGCTAGGATGTCCAAAAACATTCAGTACTTC. Residues: CASSLSARMSKNIQYF.

The chain recombines TRBV2 with TRBJ1-5; no clear D. V dropped 6 bases and J dropped 0 bases, with 9 bases sitting between them. Germline assignment: CDR1 SNHLY and CDR2 FYNNEI. CDR3 length: 14 amino acids. The CDR3 loop reads CASRLGNSNQPQHF. The CDR3 bases are TGTGCCAGCAGGCTGGGGAATAGCAATCAGCCCCAGCATTTT.

The chain couples TRBV7-6 to TRBJ2-3, with TRBD2 matching 10 bases. Trimming at V came to 0 bases and at J to 0 bases, leaving 6 bases not matched to a gene. The CDR3 is 18 residues long. CDR1 and CDR2 (germline): SGHVS, FNYEAQ. The CDR3 coding sequence is TGTGCCAGCAGCTTAGCTTCCAGCGGGGGGGCCAGCACAGATACGCAGTATTTT. Translated: CASSLASSGGASTDTQYF.

This chain joins TRBV19 and TRBJ1-2; D may be TRBD1 (5 bases). Germline CDR1 LNHDA, CDR2 SQIVND (reference sequence). Trimming stripped 3 bases from V and 4 bases from J, with 18 bases between. CDR3 length equals 16 residues. The CDR3 DNA sequence: TGTGCCAGTAGTATGATCAATCCGACAGACACCTATGGCTACACCTTC. It encodes CASSMINPTDTYGYTF.

The CDR3 spells CASSPGGIRLHGYTF. CDR3 DNA: TGTGCCAGCAGCCCCGGTGGGATAAGACTCCATGGCTACACCTTC. The J gene is TRBJ1-2, the V gene TRBV6-5; no firm D call. Germline loops: CDR1 MNHEY, CDR2 SVGAGI. The length of the CDR3 is 15 residues. Trimming shortened V by 6 bases and J by 6 bases, and 20 bases separated the two germline ends.

The chain uses TRBV5-5 and TRBJ1-2, with D maybe TRBD1 (6 bases). V shed 0 bases and J shed 0 bases, with 12 bases lying between them. The CDR3 consists of 16 residues. The germline gives CDR1 SGHKS, CDR2 YYEKEE (reference sequence). Here the CDR3 reads CASSLGVGGPNYGYTF. The CDR3 nucleotides are TGTGCCAGCAGCTTGGGTGTTGGGGGCCCTAACTATGGCTACACCTTC.

J is TRBJ1-2 and V is TRBV9, with 11 positions matching TRBD1. V dropped 0 bases and J dropped 4; count of bases not matched to a gene: 5. Germline V gives CDR1 SGDLS, CDR2 YYNGEE. The CDR3 has 16 residues. CDR3 sequence (DNA): TGTGCCAGCAGCGTAGACGCGGGGACAGGGGGCTATGGCTACACCTTC. Its protein is CASSVDAGTGGYGYTF.

CDR3 nucleotides: TGCGCCAGCAGTGAGGGGATAGCGGGAGAAGAGACCCAGTACTTC. Translating gives CASSEGIAGEETQYF. The chain joins TRBV10-2 to TRBJ2-5; 9 bases agree with TRBD2. The V gene end was trimmed by 2 bases and the J gene end by 3 bases; junction bases not matched to a gene: 4. Per germline, CDR1 WSHSY and CDR2 SAAADI. There are 15 residues in the CDR3.

The rearrangement joins TRBV6-2 or TRBV6-3 to TRBJ1-3; no firm D call. Germline CDR1 reads MNHEY; CDR2 reads SVGEGT. The CDR3 is made up of 14 amino acids. Trimming removed 2 bases at V and 0 bases at J, with 5 bases between. The CDR3 here is CASSYGDSGNTIYF. The DNA of the CDR3 is TGTGCCAGCAGTTACGGGGACTCTGGAAACACCATATATTTT.

The chain recombines TRBV3-1 (or the pseudogene TRBV3-2) with TRBJ1-1; 7 bases map to TRBD1. V shed 1 base, J shed 3 bases, and the junction held 2 bases outside the gene matches. Germline-derived CDR1 and CDR2 are LGHDT and YNNKEL (reference sequence). The CDR3 is made up of 14 amino acids. CDR3 residues: CASSQVGTDTEAFF. The CDR3 region has the DNA TGTGCCAGCAGCCAAGTTGGGACAGACACTGAAGCTTTCTTT.

The rearrangement uses TRBV4-3 and TRBJ2-1, with a tentative D call TRBD1 (5 bases). Per germline, CDR1 LGHNA and CDR2 YSLEER. This CDR3 contains 15 residues. Trimming removed 1 base from V and 9 bases from J, with 16 bases in between. The CDR3 sequence is CASSQARQGAFEQFF. CDR3 nucleotide sequence: TGCGCCAGCAGCCAAGCGAGGCAAGGGGCGTTTGAGCAGTTCTTC.

J is TRBJ2-1 and V is TRBV18, with D possibly being TRBD1 or TRBD2 (5 bases each). Germline V gene lookup returns CDR1 KGHSH and CDR2 LQKENI. The CDR3 extends over 14 amino acids. Trimming shortened V by 6 bases and J by 5 bases, and 14 bases separated the two germline ends. CDR3 DNA sequence: TGTGCCAGCTCCCCGGGGACGAGAGACAATGAGCAGTTCTTC. Its protein product is CASSPGTRDNEQFF.

The chain employs TRBV13 and TRBJ1-2; D is unresolved. Germline V CDR1 and CDR2: PRHDT, FYEKMQ (reference sequence). The CDR3 spans 16 residues. Trimming removed 2 bases from V and 2 bases from J, with 15 bases in between. The CDR3 DNA reads as TGTGCCAGCAGCTTAAATCCCCCCTACTCCAACTATGGCTACACCTTC. This translates into CASSLNPPYSNYGYTF.

Here the CDR3 reads CATYGAEAYEQYF. The CDR3 DNA reads TGTGCCACCTACGGGGCGGAGGCCTACGAGCAGTACTTC. The rearrangement links TRBV9 to TRBJ2-7; the D call may be TRBD1 or TRBD2 (5 bases each). This CDR3 is 13 amino acids long. V lost 9 bases to trimming and J lost 2 bases, with 15 bases between them. CDR1 and CDR2 (germline): SGDLS, YYNGEE. Variable domain in full (rest from reference TRBV9 and TRBJ2-7): DSGVTQTPKHLITATGQRVTLRCSPRSGDLSVYWYQQSLDQGLQFLIQYYNGEERAKGNILERFSAQQFPDLHSELNLSSLELGDSALYFCATYGAEAYEQYFGPGTRLTVT.

The rearrangement uses TRBV29-1 and TRBJ2-2, with 7 nucleotides matching TRBD1. Germline lookup yields CDR1 SQVTM and CDR2 ANQGSEA. V shed 5 bases, J shed 6 bases, and the junction held 6 bases outside the gene matches. The CDR3 runs 13 residues. The CDR3 protein is CSVRYRGAGELFF. The CDR3 bases are TGCAGCGTTCGCTACAGGGGAGCCGGGGAGCTGTTTTTT.

The V gene is TRBV9, the J gene TRBJ2-5; possible D gene TRBD2, 6 bases. The CDR3 has 15 amino acids. V lost 0 bases, J lost 5 bases, and 14 bases lay in between. Per the germline V gene, CDR1 is SGDLS and CDR2 is YYNGEE. In nucleotides, the CDR3 is TGTGCCAGCAGCGTAGGGGGCAGGGAGGACGAGACCCAGTACTTC. Amino acids: CASSVGGREDETQYF.

The V and J genes are TRBV5-1 and TRBJ1-3; 7 bases fit TRBD1. Germline loops: CDR1 SGHRS, CDR2 YFSETQ. Trimming took 3 bases from V and 0 from J; bases not matched to a gene: 12. This CDR3 region has 18 residues. The CDR3 region is CASSSSGGSSSSGNTIYF. CDR3 sequence (DNA): TGCGCCAGCAGCTCTTCAGGGGGAAGTTCGAGCTCTGGAAACACCATATATTTT.